The TCR beta chain under discussion was sequenced for a study of blood T cells in healthy people across ages. Study background: About one barcoded TCR beta cDNA was captured per two T cells. The study's findings and limits: Total diversity from one million sequenced T cells was likely underestimated.

For the second PCR, which ran for about 6 to 11 cycles, a sample-barcoded 5' primer and a J-beta primer mix were used. TCRdb independently ran MiXCR on the 5' RACE reads; one entry per CDR3 protein. The data show more than 800,000 distinct CDR3 sequences, with under 30% seen just once and approximately 15% held by the top ten. A remark on this clonotype: Its antigen is as yet unknown. A much larger clone lies one base from this, so it may be a read error.

There were at least 5.5 micrograms of total RNA extracted from every sample. This CDR3 has 18 amino acids. J was trimmed by 2 bases and V by 6 bases; bases with no gene match: 13. The source is a woman of 80 years or more in good health. The J gene is TRBJ2-6, the V gene TRBV12-3 or TRBV12-4, with TRBD2 matching over 7 bases. The sequencing input was blood. CDR3 bases: TGTGCCAGCAGGATATCCGGGACTACCCTCCCTGGGGCCAACGTCCTGACTTTC. It yields the protein CASRISGTTLPGANVLTF.